This TCR beta chain is from a study of human T cells and chemical hapten exposure. Individual cDNA molecules each carried unique molecular identifiers attached by the library. In TCRdb, the RACE reads were re-called with MiXCR into one record per CDR3 protein. The data contain some 180,000 distinct CDR3 sequences, 20% to 25% of them singletons. Time point described: patch test 1, 2 weeks after DPC sensitization. Treatment indicated: therapeutic diphenylcyclopropenone sensitization with weekly scalp DPC. The length of the CDR3 is 14 residues. V was shortened by 3 bases and J by 3 bases, with 9 bases between the two germline ends. Germline lookup yields CDR1 WNHNN and CDR2 SYGVQD (reference sequence).

The clonotype originates from a woman in her forties or fifties with alopecia areata. Some clones in this sample may be carry-over from other donors' samples. Material: whole blood, obtained in connection with sensitization to the hapten diphenylcyclopropenone (DPC). The chain employs TRBV10-1 and TRBJ2-1, with D hard to call. This chain's CDR3 is CASSDFASYNEQFF. CDR3 coding DNA: TGCGCCAGCAGTGATTTTGCTAGCTACAATGAGCAGTTCTTC.